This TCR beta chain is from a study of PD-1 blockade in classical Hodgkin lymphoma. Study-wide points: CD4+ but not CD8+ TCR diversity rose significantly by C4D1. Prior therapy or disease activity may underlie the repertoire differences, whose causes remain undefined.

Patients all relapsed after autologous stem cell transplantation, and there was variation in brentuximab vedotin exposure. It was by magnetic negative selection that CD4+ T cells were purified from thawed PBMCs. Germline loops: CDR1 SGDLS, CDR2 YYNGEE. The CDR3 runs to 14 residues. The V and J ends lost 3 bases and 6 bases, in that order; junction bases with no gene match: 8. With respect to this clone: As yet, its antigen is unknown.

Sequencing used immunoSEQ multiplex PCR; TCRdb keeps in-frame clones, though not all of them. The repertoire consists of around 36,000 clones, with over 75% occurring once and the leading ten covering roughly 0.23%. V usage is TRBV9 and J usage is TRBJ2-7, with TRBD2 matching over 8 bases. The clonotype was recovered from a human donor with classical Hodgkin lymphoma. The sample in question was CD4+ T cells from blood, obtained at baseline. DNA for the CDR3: TGTGCCAGCAGCGAAAGCGGGAGTCTTGGCGAGCAGTACTTC. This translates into CASSESGSLGEQYF.